The 15 T cell receptor beta chains reported below all come from one sample, sequenced in a study of PD-1 blockade in mismatch repair-deficient tumors. Data came from immunoSEQ multiplex PCR; TCRdb stores just in-frame clones and leaves some out. The table shows around 51,000 clones, with approximately 81% occurring only once. The source material was peripheral blood, sampled 20 weeks after starting pembrolizumab. The receptor source for this set is an adult with mismatch repair-deficient cancer.

The chain couples TRBV9 to TRBJ2-1; possibly TRBD1 for D (5 bases). Germline V gives CDR1 SGDLS, CDR2 YYNGEE. Trimming pared 3 bases from V and 6 bases from J, leaving 13 bases between. The CDR3 sequence is 14 residues long. Written as DNA, the CDR3 is TGTGCCAGCAGCGGGGGCAATATCTTCAATGAGCAGTTCTTC. This gives the protein CASSGGNIFNEQFF.

V is TRBV5-1 and J is TRBJ2-3; D unclear. V lost 0 bases, J lost 2 bases, and 10 bases lay in between. CDR3 length: 15 residues. Looked up from germline, CDR1 is SGHRS and CDR2 is YFSETQ. The CDR3 sequence is CASSLVPTDTDTQYF. The CDR3 nucleotides read TGCGCCAGCAGCTTGGTTCCGACCGACACAGATACGCAGTATTTT. Supplemented by reference TRBV5-1 and TRBJ2-3, the full variable domain reads KAGVTQTPRYLIKTRGQQVTLSCSPISGHRSVSWYQQTPGQGLQFLFEYFSETQRNKGNFPGRFSGRQFSNSRSEMNVSTLELGDSALYLCASSLVPTDTDTQYFGPGTRLTVL.

The chain links TRBV19 to TRBJ2-3, with TRBD1 matching over 8 bases. CDR1 is LNHDA and CDR2 is SQIVND in the germline V gene (reference sequence). The V and J ends lost 7 bases and 4 bases, in that order; junction bases with no gene match: 4. This CDR3 spans 13 amino acids. This chain's CDR3 is CASKTGGSDTQYF. CDR3 DNA: TGTGCCAGTAAAACAGGGGGATCAGATACGCAGTATTTT.

V is TRBV4-1 and J is TRBJ1-1; no clear D. Trimming shortened V by 4 bases and J by 0 bases, and 12 bases separated the two germline ends. CDR3 size: 15 residues. CDR1 and CDR2 from the germline V gene are MGHRA and YSYEKL. The CDR3 spells CASSRALGMNTEAFF. CDR3 bases: TGCGCCAGCAGCCGAGCTCTGGGGATGAACACTGAAGCTTTCTTT.

This CDR3 reads CAWTPGATNIQYF. DNA for the CDR3: TGTGCCTGGACCCCAGGGGCGACAAACATTCAGTACTTC. The rearrangement uses TRBV30 and TRBJ2-4, with D possibly matching TRBD1 (6 bases). CDR1 and CDR2 (germline): GTSNPN, SVGIG (reference sequence). There are 13 residues in the CDR3. Trimming removed 4 bases at V and 6 bases at J, with 13 bases between. The full variable domain, with the rest looked up from reference TRBV30 and TRBJ2-4, is SQTIHQWPATLVQPVGSPLSLECTVEGTSNPNLYWYRQAAGRGLQLLFYSVGIGQISSEVPQNLSASRPQDRQFILSSKKLLLSDSGFYLCAWTPGATNIQYFGAGTRLSVL.

This chain links TRBV7-3 with TRBJ2-1; 7 nucleotides align to TRBD2. Germline V gene data show CDR1 as SGHTA and CDR2 as FQGTGA. This CDR3 comprises 17 residues. J lost 6 bases, V lost 1 base, and 12 bases had no gene match. The CDR3 region has the DNA TGTGCCAGCAGCTTAATCAGTTGGCGGGAGTCTGTCAATGAGCAGTTCTTC. It yields the protein CASSLISWRESVNEQFF.

This clone was found once. The rearrangement uses TRBV13 and TRBJ1-1; 7 bases are a match to TRBD1. The CDR3 extends over 16 amino acids. Trimming removed 5 bases from V and 5 bases from J; junction bases left unmatched: 14. Germline V gene sequence: CDR1 PRHDT, CDR2 FYEKMQ (reference sequence). Written as DNA, the CDR3 is TGTGCCAGCAGCGCCTTAACTCGACAGGGAGGGACTGAAGCTTTCTTT. Protein: CASSALTRQGGTEAFF.

The V call is TRBV7-2, the J call TRBJ2-2, with D possibly TRBD2 on 6 matching bases. V was cut by 1 base and J by 5 bases, with 14 bases left in between. CDR1 is SGHTA, CDR2 FQGNSA, per germline. The CDR3 loop spans 16 amino acids. Written as DNA, the CDR3 is TGTGCCAGCAGCTTAGATGTTAGCGGACCAACCGGGGAGCTGTTTTTT. Protein product: CASSLDVSGPTGELFF.

The V gene is TRBV27, the J gene TRBJ2-7, with D unclear. This CDR3 contains 13 residues. Germline-derived CDR1 and CDR2 are MNHEY and SMNVEV (reference sequence). V was pared by 0 bases and J by 4 bases, with 7 bases between. CDR3 sequence reads: CASSLSASYEQYF. In DNA form, the CDR3 reads TGTGCCAGCAGTTTATCGGCCTCGTACGAGCAGTACTTC.

V usage is TRBV9 and J usage is TRBJ1-1; D is unresolved. The CDR3 runs 13 residues. Germline V gene lookup returns CDR1 SGDLS and CDR2 YYNGEE. V lost 0 bases to trimming and J lost 4 bases, with 7 bases between them. CDR3 bases: TGTGCCAGCAGCGTAGTAGGCACCACTGAAGCTTTCTTT. It is translated as CASSVVGTTEAFF. Full variable domain (missing parts from reference TRBV9 and TRBJ1-1): DSGVTQTPKHLITATGQRVTLRCSPRSGDLSVYWYQQSLDQGLQFLIQYYNGEERAKGNILERFSAQQFPDLHSELNLSSLELGDSALYFCASSVVGTTEAFFGQGTRLTVV.

The J gene is TRBJ2-2, the V gene TRBV9, with a weak D call TRBD1 (6 bases). Germline V gene sequence: CDR1 SGDLS, CDR2 YYNGEE. V was trimmed by 5 bases and J by 3 bases, leaving 26 bases between them. The CDR3 loop spans 19 amino acids. The CDR3 DNA reads as TGTGCCAGCAGTGAAAATCCTGGGGGCGAGGGATCGGACACCGGGGAGCTGTTTTTT. This encodes CASSENPGGEGSDTGELFF.

V is TRBV13 and J is TRBJ1-5; possible D gene TRBD1, 5 bases. The CDR3 sequence is 15 residues long. Germline CDR1 and CDR2: PRHDT and FYEKMQ (reference sequence). V lost 5 bases and J lost 6, with 17 bases in between. The CDR3 DNA reads TGTGCCAGCAGCCCCAGCGGGACTGCCCCTCAGCCCCAGCATTTT. It specifies CASSPSGTAPQPQHF.

V and J are TRBV9 and TRBJ1-1, with D possibly being TRBD1 (6 bases). From germline, CDR1 is SGDLS and CDR2 YYNGEE. There are 14 residues in the CDR3. V gave up 4 bases and J gave up 1 base, with 11 bases separating them. CDR3: CASSTRDTNTEAFF. The CDR3 DNA sequence: TGTGCCAGCAGCACCCGGGACACGAACACTGAAGCTTTCTTT.

As to this clone: Sequence at one end of the junction differs from germline and may be a read error. The V and J genes are TRBV11-3 and TRBJ2-7, with 7 bases matching TRBD1. The CDR3 has 16 amino acids. Germline V lookup: CDR1 SGHNT, CDR2 YENEEA. CDR3 DNA: TGTGCCAGCAGCCTAGAGCCGGACAGGCCTAACTACGAGCAGTACTTC. The encoded protein is CASSLEPDRPNYEQYF.

The V gene is TRBV19, the J gene TRBJ1-1, with TRBD1 matching over 9 bases. The length of the CDR3 is 14 residues. Trimming removed 3 bases from V and 4 bases from J; junction bases left unmatched: 3. From germline, CDR1 is LNHDA and CDR2 SQIVND (reference sequence). The CDR3 spells CASSIRQGGTEAFF. The DNA for the CDR3 is TGTGCCAGTAGTATTCGACAGGGGGGCACTGAAGCTTTCTTT.